Reported below is one T cell receptor (beta chain). Method: immunoSEQ multiplex PCR; TCRdb's copy keeps in-frame clones and lacks some. The table has 200,000 to 250,000 clones, around 90% seen once. The data were taken from a study of blood T cell repertoires in COVID-19. Germline V gene data show CDR1 as PRHDT and CDR2 as FYEKMQ (reference sequence). The CDR3 sequence is 20 residues long. V lost 2 bases, J lost 0 bases, and 17 bases stayed unmatched. The V call is TRBV13, the J call TRBJ2-3, with 7 nucleotides matching TRBD2. The sample comprised PBMCs or T cells enriched from blood (not recorded which). The sequence came from a woman younger than 45 who had been exposed to COVID-19. CDR3 amino acids: CASSLSATPGRGRSTDTQYF. For the CDR3, the DNA is TGTGCCAGCAGCTTATCAGCAACGCCCGGGCGGGGGAGGAGCACAGATACGCAGTATTTT.